Described below is a single T cell receptor beta chain sequence and its context. The antigen remains unidentified. These data belong to a study of STAT3 mutations in large granular lymphocyte leukemia. Broader study findings: In T-cell large granular lymphocyte leukemia, about half of patients showed multiple immunodominant subclonotypes.

The CDR3 totals 13 residues. V shed 2 bases and J shed 2 bases, with 8 bases lying between them. Germline lookup yields CDR1 SGHDT and CDR2 YYEEEE. Profiling relied on immunoSEQ multiplex PCR, and the TCRdb table lists in-frame clones only, not all of them. This table holds 37,000 or so clones, 70% to 90% found once. The TCR comes from a human donor with T large granular lymphocyte leukemia. Some clones in this sample may be carry-over from other donors' samples. Sequenced: PBMCs. This sequence joins TRBV5-6 and TRBJ2-7, with D possibly being TRBD1 (6 bases). The DNA of the CDR3 is TGTGCCAGCAGCTTCGACAGGACCTACGAGCAGTACGTC. It specifies CASSFDRTYEQYV.